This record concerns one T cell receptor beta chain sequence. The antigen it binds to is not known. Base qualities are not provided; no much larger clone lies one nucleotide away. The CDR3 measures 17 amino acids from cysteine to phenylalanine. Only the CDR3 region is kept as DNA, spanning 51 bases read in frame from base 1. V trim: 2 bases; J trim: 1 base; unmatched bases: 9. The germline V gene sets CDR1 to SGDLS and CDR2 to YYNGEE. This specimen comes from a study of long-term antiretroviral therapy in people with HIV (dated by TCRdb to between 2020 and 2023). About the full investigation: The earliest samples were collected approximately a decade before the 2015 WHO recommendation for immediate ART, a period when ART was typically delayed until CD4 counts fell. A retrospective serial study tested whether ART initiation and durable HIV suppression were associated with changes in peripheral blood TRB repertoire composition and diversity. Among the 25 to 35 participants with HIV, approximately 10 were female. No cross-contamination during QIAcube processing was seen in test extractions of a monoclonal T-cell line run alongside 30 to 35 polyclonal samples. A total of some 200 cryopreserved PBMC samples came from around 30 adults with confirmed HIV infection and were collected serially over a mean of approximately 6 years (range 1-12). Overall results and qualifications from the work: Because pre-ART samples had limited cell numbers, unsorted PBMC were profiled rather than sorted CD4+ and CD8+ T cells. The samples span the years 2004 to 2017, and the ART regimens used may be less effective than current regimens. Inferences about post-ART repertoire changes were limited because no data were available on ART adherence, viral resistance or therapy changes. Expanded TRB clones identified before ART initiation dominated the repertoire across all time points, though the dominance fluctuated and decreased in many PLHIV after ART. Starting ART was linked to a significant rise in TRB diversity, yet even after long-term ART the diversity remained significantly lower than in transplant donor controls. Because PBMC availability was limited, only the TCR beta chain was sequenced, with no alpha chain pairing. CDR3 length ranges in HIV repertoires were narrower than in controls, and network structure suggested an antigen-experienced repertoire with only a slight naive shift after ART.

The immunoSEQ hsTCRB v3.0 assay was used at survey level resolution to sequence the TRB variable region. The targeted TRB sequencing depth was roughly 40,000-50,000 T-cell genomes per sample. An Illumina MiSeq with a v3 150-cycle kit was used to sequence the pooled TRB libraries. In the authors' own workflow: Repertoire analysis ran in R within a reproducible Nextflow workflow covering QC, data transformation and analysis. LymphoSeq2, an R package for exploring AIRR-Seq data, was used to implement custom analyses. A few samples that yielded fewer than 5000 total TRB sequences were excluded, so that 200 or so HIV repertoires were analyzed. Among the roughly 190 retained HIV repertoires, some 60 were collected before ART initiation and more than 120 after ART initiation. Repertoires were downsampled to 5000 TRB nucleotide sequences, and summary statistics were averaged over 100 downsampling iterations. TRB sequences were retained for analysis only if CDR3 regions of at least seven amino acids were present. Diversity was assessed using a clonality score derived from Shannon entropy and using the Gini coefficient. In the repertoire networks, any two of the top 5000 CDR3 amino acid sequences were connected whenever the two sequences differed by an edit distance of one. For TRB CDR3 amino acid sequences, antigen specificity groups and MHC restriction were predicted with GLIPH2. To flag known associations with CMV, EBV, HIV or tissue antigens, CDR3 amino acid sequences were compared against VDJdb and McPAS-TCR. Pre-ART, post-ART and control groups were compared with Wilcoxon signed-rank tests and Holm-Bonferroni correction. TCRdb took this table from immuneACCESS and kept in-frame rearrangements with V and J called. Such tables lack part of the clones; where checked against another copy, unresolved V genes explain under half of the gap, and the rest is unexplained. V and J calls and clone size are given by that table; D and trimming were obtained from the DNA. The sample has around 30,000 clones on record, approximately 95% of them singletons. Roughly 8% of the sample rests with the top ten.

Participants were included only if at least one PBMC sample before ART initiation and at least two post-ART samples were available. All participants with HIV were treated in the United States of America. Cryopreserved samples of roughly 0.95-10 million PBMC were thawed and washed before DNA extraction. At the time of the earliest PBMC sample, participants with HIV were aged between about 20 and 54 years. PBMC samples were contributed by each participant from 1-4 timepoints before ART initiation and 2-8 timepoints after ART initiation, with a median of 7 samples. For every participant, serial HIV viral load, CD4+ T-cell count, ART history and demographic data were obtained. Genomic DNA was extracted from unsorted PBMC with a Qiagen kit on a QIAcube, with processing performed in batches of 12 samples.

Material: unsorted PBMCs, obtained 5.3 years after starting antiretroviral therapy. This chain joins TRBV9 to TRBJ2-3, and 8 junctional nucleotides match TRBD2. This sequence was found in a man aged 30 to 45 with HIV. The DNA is TGTGCCAGCAGCGTTGGCGGGGGGCTATCGGGCACAGATACGCAGTATTTT. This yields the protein CASSVGGGLSGTDTQYF.